This T cell receptor beta chain comes out of a study of technical replicates of blood from several donors. Profiling relied on immunoSEQ multiplex PCR, and the TCRdb table lists in-frame clones only, not all of them. This table holds 75,000 to 95,000 clones, about 93% found once. Trimming removed 3 bases from V and 5 bases from J; junction bases left unmatched: 11. Germline V gene sequence: CDR1 SGDLS, CDR2 YYNGEE. This CDR3 is 16 amino acids long. The source of this sequence is a human donor in good health. The chain couples TRBV9 to TRBJ1-5; TRBD1 aligns across 7 bases. Sequences were obtained from T cells isolated from PBMCs. CDR3 coding DNA: TGTGCCAGCAGCGCAGACGCCGGGACAGTTGATCAGCCCCAGCATTTT. This sequence encodes CASSADAGTVDQPQHF.